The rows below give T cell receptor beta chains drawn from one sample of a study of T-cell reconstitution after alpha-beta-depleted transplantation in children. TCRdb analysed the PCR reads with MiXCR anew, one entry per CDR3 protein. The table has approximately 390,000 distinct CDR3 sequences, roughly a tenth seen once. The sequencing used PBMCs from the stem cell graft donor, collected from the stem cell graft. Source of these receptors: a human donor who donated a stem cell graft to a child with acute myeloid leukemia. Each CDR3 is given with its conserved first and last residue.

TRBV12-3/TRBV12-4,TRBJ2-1,CASTLGNEQFF
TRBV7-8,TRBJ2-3,CASSPRALAGNTDTQYF
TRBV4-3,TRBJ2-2,CASSQYTSGRAGTGELFF
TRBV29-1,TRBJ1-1,CSVPRQGGEAFF
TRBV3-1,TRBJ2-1,CASSQSTSGYNEQFF
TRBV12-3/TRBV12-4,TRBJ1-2,CASSLGGAKYGYTF
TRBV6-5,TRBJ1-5,CASSYTPPGGASNQPQHF
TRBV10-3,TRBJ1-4,CAISDPTTNEKLFF
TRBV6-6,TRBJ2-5,CASSGGRVLGYTFGSGETQYF
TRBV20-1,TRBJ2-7,CSARRLEVFGEQYF
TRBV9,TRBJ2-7,CASSAALLGEQYF
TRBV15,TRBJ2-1,CATSRDRIAGDREQFF
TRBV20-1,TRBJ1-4,CSAQYRGHNEKLFF
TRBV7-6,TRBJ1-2,CASSLVPGQGAYGYTF
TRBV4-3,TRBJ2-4,CASSQDSGQGADIQYF
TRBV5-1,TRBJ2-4,CASSLGGGASIQYF
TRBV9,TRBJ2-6,CASSVEGGGANVLTF
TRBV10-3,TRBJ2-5,CAISVYSQETQYF
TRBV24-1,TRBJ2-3,CATSDRGQGMDTQYF
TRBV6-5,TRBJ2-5,CASSWSNKGETQYF
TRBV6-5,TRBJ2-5,CASSYSRQEETQYF
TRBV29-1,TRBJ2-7,CSVGDPRYEQYF
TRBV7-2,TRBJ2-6,CASSFSGTAGANVLTF
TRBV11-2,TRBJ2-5,CASSFQLAGGRETQYF
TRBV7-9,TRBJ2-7,CASSQAGAGAAQYF
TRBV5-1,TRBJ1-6,CASRQPTAANSPLHF
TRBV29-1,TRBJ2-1,CSGGGRLAHVSRHEQFF
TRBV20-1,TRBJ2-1,CSASAVVRGGNEQFF
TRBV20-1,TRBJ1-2,CSAPIQGALNYGYTF
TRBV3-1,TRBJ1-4,CASSQDSGTGSERLFF
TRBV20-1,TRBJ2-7,CSALSGLIYEQYF
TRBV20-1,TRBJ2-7,CSASPDRGLGRSYEQYF
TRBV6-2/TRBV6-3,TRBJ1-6,CASSYRIGDSPLHF
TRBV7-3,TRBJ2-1,CASSLGPRDRGIEQFF
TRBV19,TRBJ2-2,CASSTGTGGTNTGELFF
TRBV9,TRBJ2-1,CASSVLSSYNEQFF
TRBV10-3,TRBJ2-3,CAISKTSGATDTQYF
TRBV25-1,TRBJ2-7,CASSESHQERVNEQYF
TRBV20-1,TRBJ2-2,CSARDPLETGELFF
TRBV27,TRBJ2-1,CASSLASGRAPLNNEQFF